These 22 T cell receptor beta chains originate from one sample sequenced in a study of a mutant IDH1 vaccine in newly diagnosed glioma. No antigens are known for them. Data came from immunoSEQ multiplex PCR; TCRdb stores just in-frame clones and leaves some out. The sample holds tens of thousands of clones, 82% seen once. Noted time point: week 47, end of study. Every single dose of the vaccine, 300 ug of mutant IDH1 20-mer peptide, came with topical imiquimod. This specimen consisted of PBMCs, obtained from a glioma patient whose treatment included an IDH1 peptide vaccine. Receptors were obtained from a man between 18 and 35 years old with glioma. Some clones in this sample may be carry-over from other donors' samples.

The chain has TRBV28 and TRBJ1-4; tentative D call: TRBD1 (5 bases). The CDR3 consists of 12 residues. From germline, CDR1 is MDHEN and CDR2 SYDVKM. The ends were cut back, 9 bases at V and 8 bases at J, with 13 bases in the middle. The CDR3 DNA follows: TGTGCCAGTAGTAATGGGGGAGAAAAACTGTTTTTT. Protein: CASSNGGEKLFF.

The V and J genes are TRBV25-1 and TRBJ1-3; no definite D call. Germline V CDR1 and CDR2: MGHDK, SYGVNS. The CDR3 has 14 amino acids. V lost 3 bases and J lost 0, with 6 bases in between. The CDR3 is CASSDSSSGNTIYF. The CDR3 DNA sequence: TGTGCCAGCAGTGACAGCAGCTCTGGAAACACCATATATTTT.

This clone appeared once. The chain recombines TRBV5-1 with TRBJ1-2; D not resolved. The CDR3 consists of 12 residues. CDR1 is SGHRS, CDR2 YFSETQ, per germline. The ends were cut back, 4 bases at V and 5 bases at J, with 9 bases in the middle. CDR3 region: CASSLDVYGYTF. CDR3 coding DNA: TGCGCCAGCAGCCTTGACGTTTATGGCTACACCTTC.

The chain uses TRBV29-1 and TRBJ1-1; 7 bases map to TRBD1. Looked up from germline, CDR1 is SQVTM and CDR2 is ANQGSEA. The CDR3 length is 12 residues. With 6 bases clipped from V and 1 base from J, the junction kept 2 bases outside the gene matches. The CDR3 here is CSVAGGNTEAFF. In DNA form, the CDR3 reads TGCAGCGTCGCAGGGGGGAACACTGAAGCTTTCTTT.

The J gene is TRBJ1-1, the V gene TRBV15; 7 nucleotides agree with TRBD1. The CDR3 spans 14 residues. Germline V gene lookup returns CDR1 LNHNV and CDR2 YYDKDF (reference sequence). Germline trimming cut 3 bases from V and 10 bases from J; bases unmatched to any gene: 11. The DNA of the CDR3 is TGTGCCACCAGCAGCAGACAGGGTGGGGTCGCAGCTTTCTTT. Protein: CATSSRQGGVAAFF.

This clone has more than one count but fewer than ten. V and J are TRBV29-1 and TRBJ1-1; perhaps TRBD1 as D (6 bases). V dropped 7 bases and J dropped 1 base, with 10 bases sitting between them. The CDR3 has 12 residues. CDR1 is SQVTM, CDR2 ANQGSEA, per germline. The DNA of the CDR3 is TGCAGCGCCCTGACAGGGAACACTGAAGCTTTCTTT. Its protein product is CSALTGNTEAFF.

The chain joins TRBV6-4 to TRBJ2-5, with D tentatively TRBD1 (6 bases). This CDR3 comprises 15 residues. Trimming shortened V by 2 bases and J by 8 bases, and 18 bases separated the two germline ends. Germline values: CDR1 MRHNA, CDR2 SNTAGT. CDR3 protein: CASSDGQSGRDTQYF. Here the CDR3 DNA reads TGTGCCAGCAGTGACGGACAGTCGGGTCGTGATACCCAGTACTTC.

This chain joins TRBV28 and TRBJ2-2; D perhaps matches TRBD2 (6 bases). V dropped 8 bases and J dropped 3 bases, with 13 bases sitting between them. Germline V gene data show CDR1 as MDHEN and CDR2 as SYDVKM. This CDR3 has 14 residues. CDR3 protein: CASLEGWDTGELFF. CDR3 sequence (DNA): TGTGCCAGCTTGGAGGGGTGGGACACCGGGGAGCTGTTTTTT.

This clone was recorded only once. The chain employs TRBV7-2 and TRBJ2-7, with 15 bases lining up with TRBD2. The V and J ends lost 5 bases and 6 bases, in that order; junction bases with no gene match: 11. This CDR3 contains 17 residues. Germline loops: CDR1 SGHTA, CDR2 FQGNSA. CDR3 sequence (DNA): TGTGCCAGCAGCCCCCCTGGACTAGCGGGGGGGGTCGGCGAGCAGTACTTC. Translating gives CASSPPGLAGGVGEQYF. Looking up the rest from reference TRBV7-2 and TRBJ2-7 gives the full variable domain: GAGVSQSPSNKVTEKGKDVELRCDPISGHTALYWYRQSLGQGLEFLIYFQGNSAPDKSGLPSDRFSAERTGGSVSTLTIQRTQQEDSAVYLCASSPPGLAGGVGEQYFGPGTRLTVT.

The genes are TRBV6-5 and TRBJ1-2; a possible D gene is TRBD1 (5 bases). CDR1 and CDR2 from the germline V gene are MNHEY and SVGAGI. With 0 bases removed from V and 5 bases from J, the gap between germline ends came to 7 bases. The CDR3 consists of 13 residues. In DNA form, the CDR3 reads TGTGCCAGCAGTTACTCCGACAGATATGGCTACACCTTC. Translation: CASSYSDRYGYTF.

CDR3 sequence reads: CASSYAGISEQYF. The CDR3 region has the DNA TGTGCCAGCAGTTACGCGGGAATTTCCGAGCAGTACTTC. This chain connects TRBV6-6 to TRBJ2-7; D may be TRBD2 (6 bases). The V gene lost 2 bases and the J gene lost 6 bases, with 11 bases spanning the gap. Germline V gene data show CDR1 as MNHNY and CDR2 as SVGAGI (reference sequence). The length of the CDR3 is 13 residues.

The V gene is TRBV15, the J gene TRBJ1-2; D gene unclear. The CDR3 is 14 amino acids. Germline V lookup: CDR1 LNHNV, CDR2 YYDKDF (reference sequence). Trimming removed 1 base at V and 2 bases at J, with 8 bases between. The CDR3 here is CATSRGAGNYGYTF. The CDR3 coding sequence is TGTGCCACCAGCAGAGGGGCAGGAAACTATGGCTACACCTTC.

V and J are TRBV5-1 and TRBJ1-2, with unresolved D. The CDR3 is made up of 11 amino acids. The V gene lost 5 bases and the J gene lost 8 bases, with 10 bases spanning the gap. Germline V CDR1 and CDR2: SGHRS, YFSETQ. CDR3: CASRYTGGYTF. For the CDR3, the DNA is TGCGCCAGCAGGTATACGGGGGGCTACACCTTC.

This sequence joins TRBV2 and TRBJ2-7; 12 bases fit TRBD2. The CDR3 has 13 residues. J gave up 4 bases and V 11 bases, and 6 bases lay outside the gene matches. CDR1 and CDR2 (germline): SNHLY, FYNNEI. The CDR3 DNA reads TGTGCCGGTACCGGGACTAGCGGGTACGAGCAGTACTTC. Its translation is CAGTGTSGYEQYF.

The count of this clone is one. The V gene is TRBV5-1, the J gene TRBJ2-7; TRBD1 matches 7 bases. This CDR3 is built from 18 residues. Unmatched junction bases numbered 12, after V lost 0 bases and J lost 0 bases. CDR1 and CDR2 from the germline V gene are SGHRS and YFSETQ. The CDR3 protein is CASSLGATGKGSSYEQYF. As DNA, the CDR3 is TGCGCCAGCAGCTTGGGCGCGACAGGGAAGGGTAGCTCCTACGAGCAGTACTTC.

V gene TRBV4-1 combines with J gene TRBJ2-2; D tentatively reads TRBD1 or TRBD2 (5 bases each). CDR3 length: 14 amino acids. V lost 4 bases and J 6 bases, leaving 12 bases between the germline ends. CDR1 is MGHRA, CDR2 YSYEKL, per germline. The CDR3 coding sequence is TGCGCCAGCAGCCCCTGGGACCTTTCCGGGGAGCTGTTTTTT. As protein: CASSPWDLSGELFF.

Here the CDR3 reads CASSLTASHEQYF. The DNA of the CDR3 is TGTGCCAGCAGTTTAACAGCGTCCCACGAGCAGTACTTC. This chain joins TRBV6-5 and TRBJ2-7; D remains unclear. Germline CDR1 and CDR2: MNHEY and SVGAGI. This CDR3 comprises 13 residues. V dropped 4 bases and J dropped 5 bases, with 12 bases sitting between them.

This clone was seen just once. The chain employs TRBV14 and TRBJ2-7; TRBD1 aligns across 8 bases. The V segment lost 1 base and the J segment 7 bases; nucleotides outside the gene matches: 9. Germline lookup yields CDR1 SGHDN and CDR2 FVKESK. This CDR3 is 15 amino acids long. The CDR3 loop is CASSQVDRGVKEQYF. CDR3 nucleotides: TGTGCCAGCAGCCAAGTAGACAGGGGAGTTAAAGAGCAGTACTTC.

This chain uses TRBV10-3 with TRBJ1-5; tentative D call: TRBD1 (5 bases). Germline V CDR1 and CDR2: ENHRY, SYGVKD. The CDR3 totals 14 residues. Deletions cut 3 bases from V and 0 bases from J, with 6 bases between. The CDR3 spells CAISDRASNQPQHF. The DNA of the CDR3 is TGTGCCATCAGTGACAGGGCTAGCAATCAGCCCCAGCATTTT.

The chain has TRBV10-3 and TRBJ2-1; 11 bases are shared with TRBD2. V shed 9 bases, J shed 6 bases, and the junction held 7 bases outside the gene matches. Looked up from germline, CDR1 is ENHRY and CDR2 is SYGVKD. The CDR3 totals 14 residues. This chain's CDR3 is CAIKLAGAGNEQFF. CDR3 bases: TGTGCCATAAAACTAGCGGGAGCAGGCAATGAGCAGTTCTTC.

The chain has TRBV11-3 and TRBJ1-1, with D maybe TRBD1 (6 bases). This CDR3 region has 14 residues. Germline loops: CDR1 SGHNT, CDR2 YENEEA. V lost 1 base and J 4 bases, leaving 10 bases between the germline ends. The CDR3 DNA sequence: TGTGCCAGCAGCTTAGCAGGGGTCAGCACTGAAGCTTTCTTT. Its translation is CASSLAGVSTEAFF.

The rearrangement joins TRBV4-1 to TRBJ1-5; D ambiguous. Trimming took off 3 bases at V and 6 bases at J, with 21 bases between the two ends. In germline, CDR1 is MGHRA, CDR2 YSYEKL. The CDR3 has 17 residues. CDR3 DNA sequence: TGCGCCAGCAGCCAGGTGCCCAGTGGGCTCGTTGGTCAGCCCCAGCATTTT. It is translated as CASSQVPSGLVGQPQHF.